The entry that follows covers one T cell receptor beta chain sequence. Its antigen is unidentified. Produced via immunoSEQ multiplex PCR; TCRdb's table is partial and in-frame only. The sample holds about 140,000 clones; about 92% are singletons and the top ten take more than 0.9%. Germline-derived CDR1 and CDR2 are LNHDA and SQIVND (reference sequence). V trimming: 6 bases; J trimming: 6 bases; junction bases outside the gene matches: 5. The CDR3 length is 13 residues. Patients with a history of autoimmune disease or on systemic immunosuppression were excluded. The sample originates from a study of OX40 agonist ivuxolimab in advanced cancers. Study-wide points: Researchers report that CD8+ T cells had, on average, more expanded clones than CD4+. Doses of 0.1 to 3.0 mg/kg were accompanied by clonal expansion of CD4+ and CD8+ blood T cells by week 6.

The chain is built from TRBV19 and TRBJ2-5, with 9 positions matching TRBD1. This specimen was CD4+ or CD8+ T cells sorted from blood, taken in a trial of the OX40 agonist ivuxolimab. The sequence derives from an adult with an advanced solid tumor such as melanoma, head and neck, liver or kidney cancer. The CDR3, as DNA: TGTGCCAGTAGGCGGGACAGGGAAAAGACCCAGTACTTC. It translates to CASRRDREKTQYF.